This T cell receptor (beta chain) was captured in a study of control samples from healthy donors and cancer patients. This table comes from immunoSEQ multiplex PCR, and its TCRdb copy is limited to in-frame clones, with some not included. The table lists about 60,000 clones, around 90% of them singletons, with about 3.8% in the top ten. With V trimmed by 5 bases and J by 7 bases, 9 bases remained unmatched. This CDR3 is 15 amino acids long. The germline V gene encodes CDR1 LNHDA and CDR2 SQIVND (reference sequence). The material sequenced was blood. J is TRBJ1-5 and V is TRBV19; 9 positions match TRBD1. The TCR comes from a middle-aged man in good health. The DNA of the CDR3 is TGTGCCAGTAGTTCCGGGACAGGGTGGGGACAGCCCCAGCATTTT. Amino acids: CASSSGTGWGQPQHF.